This T cell receptor (beta chain) came from a study of molecular identifiers for immune sequencing clone quantification. For the study at large: Replicate runs used RNA from roughly 21,000 or 96,000 naive CD8 cells, which was split five ways into aliquots, and four of those aliquots were then sequenced.

Ten or more counts support this clonotype. Antigen specificity is unknown. TCRdb re-derived calls from the PCR reads in MiXCR, one entry per CDR3 protein. Among about half a million distinct CDR3 sequences, about 25% were seen once, and the ten largest hold around 0.76%. This CDR3 region has 14 residues. Unmatched junction bases numbered 5, after V lost 6 bases and J lost 1 base. For naive CD8 T cells, sorting used the CD8+CD4-CCR7+CD45RA+ phenotype. The study's findings and limits: Reports indicate spiked Jurkat TCR RNA from one cell could be found among roughly 930,000 naive cells. Sizes of clones that are highly expanded could be underestimated (if identical TCR molecules share a barcode).

The chain links TRBV12-3 or TRBV12-4 to TRBJ1-2; 7 bases are a match to TRBD1. The sequence came from a human donor in good health. Some libraries in this study had Jurkat cell RNA spiked in. Sample: naive CD8+ T cells from blood, with Jurkat cell RNA spiked in. As for subset: FACS-sorted CD8+CD4-CCR7+CD45RA+ naive T cells. The CDR3 spells CASSGTVINYGYTF. The CDR3 nucleotides read TGTGCCAGCAGCGGGACAGTGATTAACTATGGCTACACCTTC.